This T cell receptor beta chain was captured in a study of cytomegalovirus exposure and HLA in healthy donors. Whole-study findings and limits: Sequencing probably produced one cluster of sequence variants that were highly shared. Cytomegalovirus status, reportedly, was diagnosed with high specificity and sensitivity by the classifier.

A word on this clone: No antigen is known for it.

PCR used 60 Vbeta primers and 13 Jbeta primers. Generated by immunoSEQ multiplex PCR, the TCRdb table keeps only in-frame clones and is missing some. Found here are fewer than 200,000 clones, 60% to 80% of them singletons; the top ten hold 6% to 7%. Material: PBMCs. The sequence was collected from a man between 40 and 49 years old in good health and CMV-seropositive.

For the CDR3, the DNA is TGTGCCATCAGTGAGCCCATCGGACTAGCGGGAGACACAGATACGCAGTATTTT. Its translation: CAISEPIGLAGDTDTQYF. The J gene is TRBJ2-3, the V gene TRBV10-3; 13 nucleotides agree with TRBD2. CDR1 ENHRY and CDR2 SYGVKD come from the germline V gene. V was pared by 2 bases and J by 2 bases, with 7 bases of the junction left unmatched. This CDR3 has 18 residues.